This TCR beta chain was sequenced in a study of T-cell memory formation after mild COVID-19. Study overall: The two donors had largely donor-specific TCR clusters. Whole-study results and caveats: Clones that contracted from day 15 to 85 had balanced CD4/CD8; later expanders were CD4+ biased. The pre-infection memory compartment contained some responding clones, suggesting cross-reactive memory joined.

This clonotype was seen a handful of times. The antigen is undetermined. MiXCR, applied by TCRdb to the 5' RACE reads, yields one record per CDR3 protein. Of about half a million distinct CDR3 sequences in the sample, over 15% were seen once. Sequenced material: PBMCs or a T cell subset sorted from them (not recorded which). The TCR was taken from an adult woman who had mild COVID-19 (a few samples of this study predate the infection). Cell type and time point are not known.

The CDR3 loop is CASSLTATETGELFF. The CDR3 DNA is TGTGCCAGCAGCTTAACGGCTACGGAAACCGGGGAGCTGTTTTTT. This chain links TRBV7-6 with TRBJ2-2; D unclear. V was cut by 2 bases and J by 5 bases, with 12 bases left in between. CDR1 is SGHVS and CDR2 is FNYEAQ in the germline V gene. CDR3 length equals 15 residues.